A single TCR beta chain is shown here with its context. What this receptor recognizes is not known. No base-level quality is on record; no much larger clone is a single base apart. This record comes from a study of early T cells in non-severe SARS-CoV-2 infection (dated by TCRdb to 2020 to 2023). Notes on the research overall: Bulk RNA from unsorted whole blood was used for TCR sequencing, so alpha and beta chains could not be paired.

The library relied on 5' RACE. The sequencing machine was a NextSeq 500. Unique molecular identifiers were attached to individual cDNA molecules in the TCR library protocol so that sequencing error and PCR bias could be corrected. Sequencing covered both TCR alpha and beta chains, and within each sample the abundances of alpha and beta sequences were tightly co-correlated. The authors processed their data as follows. Decombinator V4 was used to annotate TCR sequences for V gene, J gene and CDR3. Expanded TCRs were defined as changing significantly between any two time points under a Poisson model with p below 0.0001. TCR abundances were normalised to the total number of TCRs sequenced in each sample and reported as counts per million. VDJdb, accessed on 1 November 2021, was searched for TCRs annotated for CMV, EBV and SARS-CoV-2, and TCRs annotated for more than one antigen were excluded. TCRdb handled the public reads itself, with Q25 trimming in fastp and clone calling in MiXCR, and kept productive beta chains. One record per CDR3 amino acid sequence lists the most common genes and DNA. These V and J calls are TCRdb output, not the study's own analysis. The sample includes around 84,000 distinct CDR3 sequences, with over 13% observed a single time. The leading ten clones occupy 5.5% to 8% of the sample.

This was a case-control study nested in a cohort of healthcare workers in London, UK, who had nasopharyngeal swab PCR tests and blood samples taken every week. Between 23 and 31 March 2020, the week of the UK lockdown, healthcare workers were enrolled and then followed up weekly for as long as 16 weeks. The paper's findings and limits, for the study overall: VDJdb matching was skewed toward anti-spike CD8 responses and likely underestimated virus-specific expansions by missing private and CD4 specificities.

Material: whole blood. The sequence was collected from an adult who was a healthcare worker with PCR-confirmed SARS-CoV-2 infection or an uninfected control (not recorded which).

The DNA sequence follows: TGTGCCAGCAGCTCGGGGTGGGAGCGGGAGGTTGATCAGTTCTTC. Translated, this gives CASSSGWEREVDQFF. Rearrangement joined TRBV7-9 to TRBJ2-1, with TRBD2 matching 9 junction bases. From its cysteine to its phenylalanine, the CDR3 spans 15 amino acids. The only DNA kept is the CDR3, 45 bases in frame from the first base. The germline V gene (reference sequence) sets CDR1 to SEHNR and CDR2 to FQNEAQ. Trimming takes 4 bases off V and 13 bases off J; junction bases not matched to a gene: 14.